This T cell receptor beta chain was recovered during a study of T cells in Graves' hyperthyroidism and ophthalmopathy. Amplified TCR beta CDR3 regions derived from RNA transcripts. TCR CDR3 underwent first-round RT-PCR with the HTBI primer set. TCRdb reanalysed the multiplex PCR reads using MiXCR and keeps one entry per CDR3 protein. The sample consists of around 540,000 distinct CDR3 sequences, more than 45% of them appearing once. This clonotype was seen ten or more times. Uncontrolled infection, other autoimmune disease, pregnancy or lactation led to exclusion. Trimming at V came to 3 bases and at J to 4 bases, leaving 14 bases not matched to a gene. Looked up from germline, CDR1 is SQVTM and CDR2 is ANQGSEA. The CDR3 has 16 amino acids.

The sample comprised peripheral blood or thyroid tissue (not recorded which). This receptor was taken from a woman aged 18-29 years with Graves' hyperthyroidism. This sequence joins TRBV29-1 and TRBJ2-5; TRBD1 agrees at 7 bases. CDR3 residues: CSVELRHAQGRETQYF. The DNA of the CDR3 is TGCAGCGTTGAGCTTAGGCACGCACAGGGGAGAGAGACCCAGTACTTC.